This TCR beta chain is drawn from a study of blood T cell repertoires in COVID-19. The table came from immunoSEQ multiplex PCR; TCRdb's copy has only in-frame clones and leaves some out. The sample lists about 150,000 clones, around 89% seen once, with more than 14% in the top ten. The ends were cut back, 6 bases at V and 3 bases at J, with 8 bases in the middle. The CDR3 contains 13 residues. This chain links TRBV12-3 or TRBV12-4 with TRBJ2-2, with unresolved D. This clonotype was sampled from a middle-aged woman with acute or convalescent COVID-19. Sequencing input: peripheral blood. The CDR3 sequence: CASSSFYTGELFF. The CDR3 coding sequence is TGTGCCAGCAGCTCCTTCTACACCGGGGAGCTGTTTTTT.